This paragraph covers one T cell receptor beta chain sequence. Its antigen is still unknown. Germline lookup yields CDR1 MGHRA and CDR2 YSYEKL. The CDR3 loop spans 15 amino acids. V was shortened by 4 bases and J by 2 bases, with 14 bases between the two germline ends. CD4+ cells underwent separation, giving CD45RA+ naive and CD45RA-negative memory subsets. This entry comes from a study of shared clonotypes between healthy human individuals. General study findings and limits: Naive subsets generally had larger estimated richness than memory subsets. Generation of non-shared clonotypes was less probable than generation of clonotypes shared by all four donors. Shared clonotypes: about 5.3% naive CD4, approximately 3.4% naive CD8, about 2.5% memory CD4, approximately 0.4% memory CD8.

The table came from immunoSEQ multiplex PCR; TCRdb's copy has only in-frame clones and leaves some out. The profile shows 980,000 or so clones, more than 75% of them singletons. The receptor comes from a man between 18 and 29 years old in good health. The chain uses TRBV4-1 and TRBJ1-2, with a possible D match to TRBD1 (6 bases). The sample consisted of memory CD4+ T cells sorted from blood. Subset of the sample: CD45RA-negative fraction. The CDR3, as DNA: TGCGCCAGCAGCCCCTCACAGGGAGGGAACTATGGCTACACCTTC. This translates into CASSPSQGGNYGYTF.